The sequence of this TCR beta chain was determined in a study of cytomegalovirus exposure and HLA in healthy donors. General study results and limits: In vitro data verified a few CMV-associated chains as specific for CMV antigens. Reported results showed that the classifier diagnosed cytomegalovirus status with high specificity and sensitivity.

Remarks on this clone: Its antigen is not known.

These donors were members of the approximately 110-subject validation cohort, a group separate from the approximately 670-subject first cohort. TCRdb's table, derived via immunoSEQ multiplex PCR, lists solely in-frame clones and lacks some. The sample gives about 240,000 clones, approximately 87% of which show up once; less than 3% is in the top ten. The sequencing input was PBMCs. The sequence was obtained from a man younger than 30 in good health and CMV-seronegative.

CDR3 in DNA: TGTGCCAGCAGCTTGGAGCCGACTAGCGGGTACGAGCAGTACTTC. Translating gives CASSLEPTSGYEQYF. The J gene is TRBJ2-7, the V gene TRBV5-4; 10 nucleotides agree with TRBD2. V dropped 0 bases and J dropped 4; count of bases not matched to a gene: 4. The length of the CDR3 is 15 residues. Germline V CDR1 and CDR2: SGHNT, YYREEE (reference sequence).